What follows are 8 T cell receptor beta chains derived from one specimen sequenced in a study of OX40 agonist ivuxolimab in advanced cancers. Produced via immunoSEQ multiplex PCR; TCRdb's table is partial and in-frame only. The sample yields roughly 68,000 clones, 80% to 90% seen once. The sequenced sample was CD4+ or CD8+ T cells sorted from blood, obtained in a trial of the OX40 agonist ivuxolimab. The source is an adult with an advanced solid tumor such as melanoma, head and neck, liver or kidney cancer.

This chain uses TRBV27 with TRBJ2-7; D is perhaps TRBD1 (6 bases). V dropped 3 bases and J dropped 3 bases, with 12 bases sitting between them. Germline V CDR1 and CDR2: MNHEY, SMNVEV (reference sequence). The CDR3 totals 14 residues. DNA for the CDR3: TGTGCCAGCAGTTTGGGGCCAGGGGTCTACGAGCAGTACTTC. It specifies CASSLGPGVYEQYF.

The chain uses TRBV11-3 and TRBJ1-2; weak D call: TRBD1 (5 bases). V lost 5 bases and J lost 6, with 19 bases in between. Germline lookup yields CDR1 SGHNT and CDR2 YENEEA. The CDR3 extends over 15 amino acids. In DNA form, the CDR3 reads TGTGCCAGCAGCCGGTCCGGGACCCTAGGTCATGGCTACACCTTC. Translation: CASSRSGTLGHGYTF.

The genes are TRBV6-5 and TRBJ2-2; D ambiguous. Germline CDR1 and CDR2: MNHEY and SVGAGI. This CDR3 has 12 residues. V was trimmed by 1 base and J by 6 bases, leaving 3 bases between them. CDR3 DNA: TGTGCCAGCAGTTACTGGGCCGGGGAGCTGTTTTTT. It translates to CASSYWAGELFF.

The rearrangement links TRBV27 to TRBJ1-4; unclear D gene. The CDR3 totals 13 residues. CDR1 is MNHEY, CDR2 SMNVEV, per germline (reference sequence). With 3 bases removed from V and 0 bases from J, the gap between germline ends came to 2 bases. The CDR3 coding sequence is TGTGCCAGCAGTTTTGCAACTAATGAAAAACTGTTTTTT. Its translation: CASSFATNEKLFF.

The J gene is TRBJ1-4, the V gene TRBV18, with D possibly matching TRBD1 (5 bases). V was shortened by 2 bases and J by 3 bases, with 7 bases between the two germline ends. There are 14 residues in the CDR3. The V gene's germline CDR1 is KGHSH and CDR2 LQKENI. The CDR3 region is CASSPVGANEKLFF. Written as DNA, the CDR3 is TGTGCCAGCTCACCAGTAGGGGCTAATGAAAAACTGTTTTTT.

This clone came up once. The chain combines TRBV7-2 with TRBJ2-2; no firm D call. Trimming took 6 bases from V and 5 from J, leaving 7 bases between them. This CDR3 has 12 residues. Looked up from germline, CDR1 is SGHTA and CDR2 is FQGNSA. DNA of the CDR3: TGTGCCAGCAGTCAAGAGACCGGGGAGCTGTTTTTT. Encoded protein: CASSQETGELFF.

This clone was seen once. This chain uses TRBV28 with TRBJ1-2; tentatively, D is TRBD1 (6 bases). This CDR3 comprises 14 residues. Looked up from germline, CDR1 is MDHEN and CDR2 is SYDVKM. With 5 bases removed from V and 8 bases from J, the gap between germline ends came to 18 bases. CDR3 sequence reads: CASSPLQSTGGYTF. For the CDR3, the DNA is TGTGCCAGCAGTCCACTACAGTCTACAGGGGGCTACACCTTC.

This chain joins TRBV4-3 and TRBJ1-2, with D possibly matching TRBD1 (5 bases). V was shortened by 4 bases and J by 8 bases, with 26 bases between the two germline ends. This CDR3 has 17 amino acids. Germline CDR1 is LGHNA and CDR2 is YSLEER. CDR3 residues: CASSRELGQSISGGYTF. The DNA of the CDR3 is TGCGCCAGCAGCCGAGAGTTAGGACAATCAATCTCGGGCGGCTACACCTTC.